The 16 T cell receptor beta chains presented below share a single source sample, sequenced in a study of early T cells in non-severe SARS-CoV-2 infection. TCRdb reprocessed the 5' RACE reads with MiXCR, giving one entry per CDR3 protein. The data contain tens of thousands of distinct CDR3 sequences, under 15% of them singletons. The sequences come from whole blood, collected at baseline. The receptor set was obtained from an adult who was a healthcare worker with PCR-confirmed SARS-CoV-2 infection or an uninfected control (not recorded which).

There are many counts of this clonotype. The chain has TRBV15 and TRBJ2-1, with D possibly matching TRBD1 (5 bases). CDR1 and CDR2 (germline): LNHNV, YYDKDF (reference sequence). The CDR3 runs to 15 residues. V was shortened by 1 base and J by 5 bases, with 12 bases between the two germline ends. The CDR3 DNA is TGTGCCACCAGCAGAGGGGGCAGGGCGGACAATGAGCAGTTCTTC. It yields the protein CATSRGGRADNEQFF.

This clonotype has at least ten counts. The chain links TRBV7-2 to TRBJ2-1; D is unresolved. Trimming shortened V by 4 bases and J by 9 bases, and 13 bases separated the two germline ends. The CDR3 is 13 residues long. CDR1 is SGHTA, CDR2 FQGNSA, per germline. The CDR3, as DNA: TGTGCCAGCAGCTCCATACGTGGTAGTGAGCAGTTCTTC. It encodes CASSSIRGSEQFF.

This clonotype was counted between two and nine times. The genes are TRBV20-1 and TRBJ2-3; D might be TRBD1 or TRBD2, each matching 5 bases. This CDR3 comprises 13 residues. The germline CDR1 and CDR2 sequences are DFQATT and SNEGSKA (reference sequence). The ends were cut back, 6 bases at V and 0 bases at J, with 10 bases in the middle. CDR3 residues: CSAFRDSTDTQYF. In DNA, the CDR3 is TGCAGTGCGTTCCGGGACAGCACAGATACGCAGTATTTT.

This clonotype was seen only a few times. The genes are TRBV20-1 and TRBJ1-1; 8 nucleotides align to TRBD1. Germline lookup yields CDR1 DFQATT and CDR2 SNEGSKA (reference sequence). The CDR3 has 15 amino acids. J gave up 2 bases and V 3 bases, and 8 bases lay outside the gene matches. The CDR3 is CSASNRGTFNTEAFF. CDR3 sequence (DNA): TGCAGTGCTAGTAACAGGGGGACCTTCAACACTGAAGCTTTCTTT.

This clonotype was counted a few times. This chain links TRBV3-1 with TRBJ1-1; D not resolved. V shed 4 bases and J shed 8 bases, with 11 bases lying between them. The CDR3 contains 12 residues. The V gene's germline CDR1 is LGHDT and CDR2 YNNKEL (reference sequence). The CDR3 nucleotides read TGTGCCAGCAGCCGGTTAGCCGCGGAAGCTTTCTTT. Protein product: CASSRLAAEAFF. Full variable domain (rest looked up from reference TRBV3-1 and TRBJ1-1): DTAVSQTPKYLVTQMGNDKSIKCEQNLGHDTMYWYKQDSKKFLKIMFSYNNKELIINETVPNRFSPKSPDKAHLNLHINSLELGDSAVYFCASSRLAAEAFFGQGTRLTVV.

The chain joins TRBV4-3 to TRBJ2-3, with a tentative D call TRBD2 (6 bases). V was cut by 6 bases and J by 4 bases, with 17 bases left in between. Germline-derived CDR1 and CDR2 are LGHNA and YSLEER. This CDR3 region has 15 residues. Here the CDR3 reads CASRRTTTSPDTQYF. The CDR3 DNA sequence: TGCGCCAGCAGGAGGACTACCACGAGTCCAGATACGCAGTATTTT.

This clonotype was recorded many times. The chain couples TRBV25-1 to TRBJ2-7; the D gene is possibly TRBD1 (5 bases). Germline-derived CDR1 and CDR2 are MGHDK and SYGVNS. The CDR3 is 14 residues long. V was shortened by 3 bases and J by 2 bases, with 11 bases between the two germline ends. The CDR3 DNA follows: TGTGCCAGCAGTGACGACAGTGTTCCCTACGAGCAGTACTTC. It is translated as CASSDDSVPYEQYF.

This clonotype was observed a few times. The chain is built from TRBV7-9 and TRBJ1-5; possibly TRBD1 for D (5 bases). Trimming took 3 bases from V and 7 from J, leaving 13 bases between them. CDR1 SEHNR and CDR2 FQNEAQ come from the germline V gene (reference sequence). This CDR3 region has 14 residues. DNA for the CDR3: TGTGCCAGCAGCTTGACAGAATACAACCAGCCCCAGCATTTT. This translates into CASSLTEYNQPQHF.

This clonotype was observed many times. The CDR3, as DNA: TGTGCCAGCAGCCCGGGGAGGAACACTGAAGCTTTCTTT. It is translated as CASSPGRNTEAFF. This rearrangement joins TRBV14 to TRBJ1-1; D not certain. CDR1 SGHDN and CDR2 FVKESK come from the germline V gene. V lost 4 bases and J 1 base, leaving 7 bases between the germline ends. The CDR3 runs to 13 residues.

The chain couples TRBV18 to TRBJ1-2, with D possibly being TRBD1 (5 bases). The V and J ends lost 3 bases and 0 bases respectively, with 11 bases between them. Germline V lookup: CDR1 KGHSH, CDR2 LQKENI. This CDR3 spans 15 amino acids. As DNA, the CDR3 is TGTGCCAGCTCACCGTCGACAGCAACTAACTATGGCTACACCTTC. Translation gives CASSPSTATNYGYTF.

The chain recombines TRBV19 with TRBJ1-5, with D perhaps TRBD1 (5 bases). Between the trimmed V and J ends, which lost 6 bases and 4 bases, there was a span of 19 bases. Per germline, CDR1 LNHDA and CDR2 SQIVND (reference sequence). There are 16 residues in the CDR3. For the CDR3, the DNA is TGTGCCAGTAGACCCGCCTGGGACCTTAGTAATCAGCCCCAGCATTTT. Its protein product is CASRPAWDLSNQPQHF.

The rearrangement joins TRBV6-4 to TRBJ1-6; tentatively, D is TRBD1 (6 bases). The CDR3 consists of 15 residues. The V end was cut by 7 bases, the J end by 7 bases, with 17 bases between. Looked up from germline, CDR1 is MRHNA and CDR2 is SNTAGT. The CDR3: CASNPEQGLNSPLHF. CDR3 coding DNA: TGTGCCAGCAACCCAGAACAGGGACTGAATTCACCCCTCCACTTT.

This clonotype was counted at least ten times. This chain connects TRBV4-1 to TRBJ2-1, with D uncertain. The V and J ends lost 1 base and 5 bases respectively, with 18 bases between them. This CDR3 has 17 amino acids. Germline lookup yields CDR1 MGHRA and CDR2 YSYEKL. The CDR3 here is CASSQGYRPQAHNEQFF. For the CDR3, the DNA is TGCGCCAGCAGCCAAGGCTACCGTCCTCAGGCCCACAATGAGCAGTTCTTC.

Only a few counts were recorded for this clonotype. The chain recombines TRBV28 with TRBJ1-3, with D possibly being TRBD1 (6 bases). Germline V gives CDR1 MDHEN, CDR2 SYDVKM. The CDR3 extends over 16 amino acids. The V gene lost 2 bases and the J gene lost 0 bases, with 11 bases spanning the gap. For the CDR3, the DNA is TGTGCCAGCAGTTTACGCGGACAGTACTCTGGAAACACCATATATTTT. This sequence encodes CASSLRGQYSGNTIYF. Full variable domain (missing parts from reference TRBV28 and TRBJ1-3): DVKVTQSSRYLVKRTGEKVFLECVQDMDHENMFWYRQDPGLGLRLIYFSYDVKMKEKGDIPEGYSVSREKKERFSLILESASTNQTSMYLCASSLRGQYSGNTIYFGEGSWLTVV.

This clonotype was counted only a few times. The genes are TRBV5-1 and TRBJ2-2; D gene uncertain. Per the germline V gene, CDR1 is SGHRS and CDR2 is YFSETQ. Trimming removed 5 bases from V and 5 bases from J, with 7 bases in between. There are 12 residues in the CDR3. CDR3 bases: TGCGCCAGCAGGCCGGAGACCGGGGAGCTGTTTTTT. It codes for CASRPETGELFF. The whole variable domain, filled in from reference TRBV5-1 and TRBJ2-2, reads KAGVTQTPRYLIKTRGQQVTLSCSPISGHRSVSWYQQTPGQGLQFLFEYFSETQRNKGNFPGRFSGRQFSNSRSEMNVSTLELGDSALYLCASRPETGELFFGEGSRLTVL.

This clonotype was recorded at least ten times. The chain joins TRBV5-4 to TRBJ2-4; TRBD2 agrees at 8 bases. The CDR3 consists of 12 residues. The ends lost 8 bases at V and 7 bases at J; junction bases unmatched: 5. CDR1 SGHNT and CDR2 YYREEE come from the germline V gene (reference sequence). The CDR3 nucleotides are TGTGCCAGTTCGGGGGGGCAGAACATTCAGTACTTC. Its translation: CASSGGQNIQYF.